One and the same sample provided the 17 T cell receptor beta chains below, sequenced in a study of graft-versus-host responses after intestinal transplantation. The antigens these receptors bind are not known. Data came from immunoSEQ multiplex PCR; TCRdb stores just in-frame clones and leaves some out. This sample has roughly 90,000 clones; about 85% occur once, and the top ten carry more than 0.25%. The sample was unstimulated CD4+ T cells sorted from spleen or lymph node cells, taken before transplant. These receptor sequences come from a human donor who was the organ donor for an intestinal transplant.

In DNA form, the CDR3 reads TGTGCCAGCAGTGTCCGACATGCCTACGAGCAGTACTTC. It is translated as CASSVRHAYEQYF. The rearrangement uses TRBV6-5 and TRBJ2-7; D is ambiguous. Trimming pared 5 bases from V and 2 bases from J, leaving 10 bases between. This CDR3 is built from 13 residues. The germline V gene encodes CDR1 MNHEY and CDR2 SVGAGI.

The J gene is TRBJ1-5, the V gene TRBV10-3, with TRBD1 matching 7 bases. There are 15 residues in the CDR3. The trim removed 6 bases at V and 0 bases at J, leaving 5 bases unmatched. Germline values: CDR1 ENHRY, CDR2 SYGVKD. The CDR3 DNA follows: TGTGCCATCAGCCGTACAGGGGCTAGCAATCAGCCCCAGCATTTT. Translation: CAISRTGASNQPQHF.

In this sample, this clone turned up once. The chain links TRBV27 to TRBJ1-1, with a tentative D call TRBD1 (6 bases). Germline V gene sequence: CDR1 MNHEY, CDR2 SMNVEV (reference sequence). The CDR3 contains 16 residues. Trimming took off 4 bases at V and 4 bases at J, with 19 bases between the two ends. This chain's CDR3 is CASSSGRRGAGTEAFF. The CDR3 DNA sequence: TGTGCCAGCAGTTCAGGCCGCAGGGGTGCTGGCACTGAAGCTTTCTTT.

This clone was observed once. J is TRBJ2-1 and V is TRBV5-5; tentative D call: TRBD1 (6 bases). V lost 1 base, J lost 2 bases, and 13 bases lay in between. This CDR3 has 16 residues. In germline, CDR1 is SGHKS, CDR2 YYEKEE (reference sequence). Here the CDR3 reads CASSLTRDKAYNEQFF. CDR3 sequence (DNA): TGTGCCAGCAGCTTGACCCGGGACAAAGCCTACAATGAGCAGTTCTTC.

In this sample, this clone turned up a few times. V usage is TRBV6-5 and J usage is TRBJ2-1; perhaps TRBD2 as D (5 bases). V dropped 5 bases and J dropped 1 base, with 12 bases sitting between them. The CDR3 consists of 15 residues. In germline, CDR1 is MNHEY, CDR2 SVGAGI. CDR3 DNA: TGTGCCAGCAGTACCCTTACGGGGTCCTACAATGAGCAGTTCTTC. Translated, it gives CASSTLTGSYNEQFF.

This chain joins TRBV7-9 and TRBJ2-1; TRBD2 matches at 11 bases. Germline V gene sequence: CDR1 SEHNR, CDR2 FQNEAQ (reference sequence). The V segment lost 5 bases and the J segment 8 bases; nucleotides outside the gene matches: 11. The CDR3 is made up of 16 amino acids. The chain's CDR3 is CASSQRLAGGSHEQFF. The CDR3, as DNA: TGTGCCAGCAGCCAAAGGCTAGCGGGAGGTAGCCATGAGCAGTTCTTC.

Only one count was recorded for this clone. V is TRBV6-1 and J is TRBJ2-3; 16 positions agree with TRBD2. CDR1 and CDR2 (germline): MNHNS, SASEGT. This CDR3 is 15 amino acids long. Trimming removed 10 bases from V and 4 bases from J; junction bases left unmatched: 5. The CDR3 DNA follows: TGTGCCACCAAGGGACTAGCGGGGGGGCCAGATACGCAGTATTTT. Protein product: CATKGLAGGPDTQYF.

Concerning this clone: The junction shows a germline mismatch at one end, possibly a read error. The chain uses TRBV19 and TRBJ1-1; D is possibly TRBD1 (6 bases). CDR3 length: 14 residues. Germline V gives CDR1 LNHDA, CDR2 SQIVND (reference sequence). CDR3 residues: CASTTGLPKTGAFF. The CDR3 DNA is TGTGCCAGTACCACAGGGCTCCCAAAAACTGGAGCTTTCTTT. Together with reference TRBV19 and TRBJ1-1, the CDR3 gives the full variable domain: DGGITQSPKYLFRKEGQNVTLSCEQNLNHDAMYWYRQDPGQGLRLIYYSQIVNDFQKGDIAEGYSVSREKKESFPLTVTSAQKNPTAFYLCASTTGLPKTGAFFGQGTRLTVV.

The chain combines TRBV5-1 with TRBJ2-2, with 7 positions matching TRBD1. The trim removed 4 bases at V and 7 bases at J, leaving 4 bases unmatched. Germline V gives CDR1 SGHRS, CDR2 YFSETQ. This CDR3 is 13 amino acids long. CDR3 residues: CASSRQGGGELFF. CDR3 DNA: TGCGCCAGCAGCAGACAGGGCGGCGGGGAGCTGTTTTTT. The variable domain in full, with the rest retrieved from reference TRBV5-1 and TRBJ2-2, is KAGVTQTPRYLIKTRGQQVTLSCSPISGHRSVSWYQQTPGQGLQFLFEYFSETQRNKGNFPGRFSGRQFSNSRSEMNVSTLELGDSALYLCASSRQGGGELFFGEGSRLTVL.

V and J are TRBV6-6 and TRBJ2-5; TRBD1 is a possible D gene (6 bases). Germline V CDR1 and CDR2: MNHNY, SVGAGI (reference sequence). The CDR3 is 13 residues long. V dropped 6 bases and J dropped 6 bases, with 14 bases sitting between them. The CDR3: CASRQGGMKTQYF. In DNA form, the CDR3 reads TGTGCCAGCAGACAAGGGGGTATGAAGACCCAGTACTTC.

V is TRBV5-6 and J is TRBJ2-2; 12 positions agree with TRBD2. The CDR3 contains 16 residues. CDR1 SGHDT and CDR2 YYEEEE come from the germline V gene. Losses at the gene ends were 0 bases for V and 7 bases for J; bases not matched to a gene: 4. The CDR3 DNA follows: TGTGCCAGCAGCTTGGCCAGACTAGCGGGAGTCGGGGAGCTGTTTTTT. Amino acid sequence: CASSLARLAGVGELFF.

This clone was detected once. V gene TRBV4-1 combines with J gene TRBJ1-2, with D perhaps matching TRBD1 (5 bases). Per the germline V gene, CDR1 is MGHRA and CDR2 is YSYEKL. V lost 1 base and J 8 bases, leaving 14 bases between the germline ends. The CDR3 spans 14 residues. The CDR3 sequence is CASSQVGRGDGYTF. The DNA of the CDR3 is TGCGCCAGCAGCCAAGTCGGACGGGGGGACGGCTACACCTTC.

CDR3 DNA sequence: TGCGCCAGCAGCCCCACCGGGACTTACTACGAGCAGTACTTC. Amino acid sequence: CASSPTGTYYEQYF. The gene calls are TRBV5-1 and TRBJ2-7, with TRBD2 as a possible D gene (6 bases). The CDR3 runs 14 residues. Germline assignment: CDR1 SGHRS and CDR2 YFSETQ. V lost 4 bases, J lost 3 bases, and 14 bases lay in between.

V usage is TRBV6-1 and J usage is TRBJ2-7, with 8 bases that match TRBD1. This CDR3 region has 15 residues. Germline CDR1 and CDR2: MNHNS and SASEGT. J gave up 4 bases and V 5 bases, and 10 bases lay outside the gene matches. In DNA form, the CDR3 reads TGTGCCAGCAGTCCCTGGGACAGGCCCAAGTACGAGCAGTACTTC. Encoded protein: CASSPWDRPKYEQYF.

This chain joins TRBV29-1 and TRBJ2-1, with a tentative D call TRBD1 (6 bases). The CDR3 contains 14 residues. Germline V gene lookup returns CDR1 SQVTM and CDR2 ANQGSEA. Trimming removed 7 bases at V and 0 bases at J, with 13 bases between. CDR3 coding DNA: TGCAGCGCCAGGGGCGCCAGCTCCTACAATGAGCAGTTCTTC. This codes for CSARGASSYNEQFF.

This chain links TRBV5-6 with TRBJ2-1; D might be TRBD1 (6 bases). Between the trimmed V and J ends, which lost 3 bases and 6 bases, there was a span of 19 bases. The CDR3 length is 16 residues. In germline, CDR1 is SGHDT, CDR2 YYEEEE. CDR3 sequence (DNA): TGTGCCAGCAGCTCCCAAACAGGGTTGGGTATCAATGAGCAGTTCTTC. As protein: CASSSQTGLGINEQFF.

The CDR3 DNA sequence: TGTGCCAGCAGTTTGCCGGGGGGCGTTAGAACAGATACGCAGTATTTT. Translating it yields CASSLPGGVRTDTQYF. The V call is TRBV7-8, the J call TRBJ2-3, with D tentatively TRBD2 (7 bases). The CDR3 extends over 16 amino acids. Trimming left V 6 bases short and J 3 bases short, with 19 bases between. In germline, CDR1 is SGHVS, CDR2 FQNEAQ.